Listed below are T cell receptor beta chains from one sample, sequenced in a study of blood T cell repertoires in COVID-19. Produced via immunoSEQ multiplex PCR; TCRdb's table is partial and in-frame only. This table holds tens of thousands of clones, roughly 80% found once. Sequencing used peripheral blood. Receptors were obtained from a man of 80 years or more with active or convalescent COVID-19. Both conserved end residues are part of each CDR3. The order of the fields is V gene, D gene, clone size, J gene, CDR3 protein, CDR3 DNA. The D gene is left open where the match is weak. Size values are once, few and many counts, or a class for expanded clones, and some rows have none.

V gene: TRBV6-5; D gene: -; clone size: few; J gene: TRBJ2-5; CDR3 protein: CASSLEPYQETQYF; CDR3 DNA: TGTGCCAGCAGCCTCGAGCCGTACCAAGAGACCCAGTACTTC
V gene: TRBV4-2; D gene: -; clone size: -; J gene: TRBJ2-3; CDR3 protein: CASSPHQRGTDTQYF; CDR3 DNA: TGTGCCAGCAGCCCCCATCAGCGGGGCACAGATACGCAGTATTTT
V gene: TRBV7-2; D gene: TRBD1; clone size: once; J gene: TRBJ1-3; CDR3 protein: CASSRRGLGNTIYF; CDR3 DNA: TGTGCCAGCAGCCGCAGGGGGCTCGGAAACACCATATATTTT
V gene: TRBV5-1; D gene: TRBD2; clone size: -; J gene: TRBJ2-7; CDR3 protein: CASSLGTSGAYEQYF; CDR3 DNA: TGCGCCAGCAGCCTCGGGACTAGCGGAGCCTACGAGCAGTACTTC
V gene: TRBV13; D gene: -; clone size: -; J gene: TRBJ2-1; CDR3 protein: CASSLDARYNEQFF; CDR3 DNA: TGTGCCAGCAGCTTAGACGCCAGGTACAATGAGCAGTTCTTC
V gene: TRBV3-1/TRBV3-2; D gene: TRBD2; clone size: once; J gene: TRBJ2-2; CDR3 protein: CASSRGTSGGAGELFF; CDR3 DNA: TGTGCCAGCAGCCGCGGGACTAGCGGGGGGGCCGGGGAGCTGTTTTTT
V gene: TRBV7-9; D gene: TRBD1; clone size: -; J gene: TRBJ1-2; CDR3 protein: CASSYRRQQGAPDYGYTF; CDR3 DNA: TGTGCCAGCAGCTACCGAAGACAACAGGGGGCGCCCGACTATGGCTACACCTTC
V gene: TRBV14; D gene: -; clone size: -; J gene: TRBJ2-7; CDR3 protein: CASSQEGAFYEQYF; CDR3 DNA: TGTGCCAGCAGCCAAGAGGGGGCGTTTTACGAGCAGTACTTC
V gene: TRBV6-1; D gene: -; clone size: few; J gene: TRBJ1-2; CDR3 protein: CASSEAILGGGGYTF; CDR3 DNA: TGTGCCAGCAGTGAAGCGATCTTGGGGGGGGGAGGCTACACCTTC
V gene: TRBV10-1; D gene: -; clone size: -; J gene: TRBJ1-1; CDR3 protein: CASSESGSEAFF; CDR3 DNA: TGCGCCAGCAGTGAGTCTGGCAGTGAAGCTTTCTTT
V gene: TRBV11-3; D gene: TRBD1; clone size: -; J gene: TRBJ1-4; CDR3 protein: CASSLRRQGLNEKLFF; CDR3 DNA: TGTGCCAGCAGCTTAAGGAGACAGGGCCTTAATGAAAAACTGTTTTTT
V gene: TRBV6-2/TRBV6-3; D gene: TRBD2; clone size: -; J gene: TRBJ2-1; CDR3 protein: CASSYGTTNNEQFF; CDR3 DNA: TGTGCCAGCAGTTACGGGACTACCAACAATGAGCAGTTCTTC
V gene: TRBV7-8; D gene: -; clone size: -; J gene: TRBJ1-2; CDR3 protein: CASSPGGSMGGYTF; CDR3 DNA: TGTGCCAGCAGCCCGGGAGGGAGTATGGGTGGCTACACCTTC
V gene: TRBV7-2; D gene: TRBD1; clone size: -; J gene: TRBJ1-2; CDR3 protein: CASSFFGTDNYGYTF; CDR3 DNA: TGTGCCAGCAGCTTTTTCGGGACAGATAACTATGGCTACACCTTC
V gene: TRBV5-1; D gene: TRBD2; clone size: -; J gene: TRBJ2-3; CDR3 protein: CASSEALAVSDTQYF; CDR3 DNA: TGCGCCAGCAGCGAGGCCCTAGCGGTTTCAGATACGCAGTATTTT
V gene: TRBV5-1; D gene: TRBD1; clone size: -; J gene: TRBJ2-5; CDR3 protein: CASSLGTGHQETQYF; CDR3 DNA: TGCGCCAGCAGCTTAGGGACAGGCCACCAAGAGACCCAGTACTTC
V gene: TRBV10-1; D gene: -; clone size: -; J gene: TRBJ2-5; CDR3 protein: CASSVTRGRLKETQYF; CDR3 DNA: TGCGCCAGCAGTGTTACGAGGGGGAGACTAAAAGAGACCCAGTACTTC
V gene: TRBV9; D gene: -; clone size: -; J gene: TRBJ1-3; CDR3 protein: CASSAGTGNTIYF; CDR3 DNA: TGTGCCAGCAGCGCAGGGACAGGAAACACCATATATTTT
V gene: TRBV3-1/TRBV3-2; D gene: -; clone size: -; J gene: TRBJ2-3; CDR3 protein: CASRPTRSSTDTQYF; CDR3 DNA: TGTGCCAGCAGGCCCACAAGATCTAGCACAGATACGCAGTATTTT
V gene: TRBV6-6; D gene: -; clone size: -; J gene: TRBJ1-5; CDR3 protein: CATLDRGSNQPQHF; CDR3 DNA: TGTGCCACCCTGGACCGGGGTAGCAATCAGCCCCAGCATTTT
V gene: TRBV6-5; D gene: -; clone size: -; J gene: TRBJ2-7; CDR3 protein: CASSLVATVYSYEQYF; CDR3 DNA: TGTGCCAGCAGTTTGGTAGCGACTGTTTACTCCTACGAGCAGTACTTC
V gene: TRBV18; D gene: TRBD2; clone size: -; J gene: TRBJ2-1; CDR3 protein: CASSPSGGFYNEQFF; CDR3 DNA: TGTGCCAGCTCACCGAGCGGGGGGTTTTACAATGAGCAGTTCTTC
V gene: TRBV6-2/TRBV6-3; D gene: TRBD1; clone size: -; J gene: TRBJ2-3; CDR3 protein: CASSPTGGDLMGTDTQYF; CDR3 DNA: TGTGCCAGCAGTCCGACAGGGGGCGACCTTATGGGCACAGATACGCAGTATTTT
V gene: TRBV7-2; D gene: TRBD2; clone size: -; J gene: TRBJ2-1; CDR3 protein: CASSSSGYNEQFF; CDR3 DNA: TGTGCCAGCAGCTCTAGCGGCTACAATGAGCAGTTCTTC
V gene: TRBV9; D gene: -; clone size: once; J gene: TRBJ1-5; CDR3 protein: CASSVDAGPYQPQHF; CDR3 DNA: TGTGCCAGCAGCGTAGACGCAGGTCCTTATCAGCCCCAGCATTTT